What follows describes a single T cell receptor beta chain. The data stem from a study of blood T cell repertoires in COVID-19. Study summary: Sample material is recorded as cDNA or gDNA derived from T cells, B-cell-depleted T cells, or PBMCs.

This CDR3 is built from 15 residues. V was cut by 3 bases and J by 0 bases, with 13 bases left in between. Germline loops: CDR1 GTSNPN, CDR2 SVGIG (reference sequence). Original methodology: By means of reference gene primer amplification, nucleated cell counts were estimated. Generated by immunoSEQ multiplex PCR, the TCRdb table keeps only in-frame clones and is missing some. V, J and clone size derive from that table, while D and trimming were established from the DNA sequence. Of some 290,000 clones listed, roughly 87% are singletons. Sample: peripheral blood. The receptor comes from a woman in her forties or fifties who had recovered from COVID-19. This rearrangement joins TRBV30 to TRBJ2-3, with D uncertain. CDR3 sequence (DNA): TGTGCCTGGAGCCCCGGGTTTTCTAGCACAGATACGCAGTATTTT. Amino acids: CAWSPGFSSTDTQYF.